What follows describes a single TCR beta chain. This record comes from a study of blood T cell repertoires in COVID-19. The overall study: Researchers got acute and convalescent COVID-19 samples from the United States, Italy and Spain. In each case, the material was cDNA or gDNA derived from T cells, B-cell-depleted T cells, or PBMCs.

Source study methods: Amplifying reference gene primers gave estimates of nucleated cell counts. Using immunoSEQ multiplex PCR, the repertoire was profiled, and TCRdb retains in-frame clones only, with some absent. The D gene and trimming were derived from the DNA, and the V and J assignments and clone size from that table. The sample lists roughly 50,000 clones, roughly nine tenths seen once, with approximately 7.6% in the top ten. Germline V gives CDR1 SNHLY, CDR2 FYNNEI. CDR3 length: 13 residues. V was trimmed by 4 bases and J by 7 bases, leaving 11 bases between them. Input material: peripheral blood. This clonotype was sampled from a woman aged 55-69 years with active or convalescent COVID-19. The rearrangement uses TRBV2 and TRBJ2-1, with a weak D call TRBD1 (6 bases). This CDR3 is CASSGTQGNEQFF. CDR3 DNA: TGTGCCAGCAGTGGGACCCAGGGGAATGAGCAGTTCTTC.